The rows below give T cell receptor beta chains drawn from one sample of a study of CD8 T cells in Susac syndrome. TCRdb recomputed calls from the immunoSEQ multiplex PCR reads with MiXCR, one row per CDR3 protein. The repertoire holds about 210,000 distinct CDR3 sequences, with 94% as singletons. Source material: CD4+ T cells from PBMCs. Receptors were obtained from a human donor with Susac syndrome. Each CDR3 is given without its conserved first and last residue. The order of the fields is CDR3 protein, V gene, J gene.

ASSDDSRDGEQF	TRBV2	TRBJ2-1
ASSLDRLSSYEQY	TRBV28	TRBJ2-7
SARDDVRQETQY	TRBV20-1	TRBJ2-5
ASSAPGQGSYGYT	TRBV3-1	TRBJ1-2
SVDLGETQY	TRBV29-1	TRBJ2-5
ASSETGAETQY	TRBV9	TRBJ2-5
SARGGLQHSYEQY	TRBV20-1	TRBJ2-7
ATSDSGQGREETQY	TRBV24-1	TRBJ2-5
ASSSGPQFNSPLH	TRBV7-6	TRBJ1-6
ASSQGRAGGNYGYT	TRBV4-3	TRBJ1-2
ASSYPGVETQY	TRBV7-2	TRBJ2-5
ASSSFPGTDYNEQF	TRBV7-3	TRBJ2-1
ACPPRPPYYGYT	TRBV30	TRBJ1-2
ASRRQAVNTEAF	TRBV6-2/TRBV6-3	TRBJ1-1
SVGDRGRTDTQY	TRBV29-1	TRBJ2-3
ASSYGGLQEQY	TRBV6-2/TRBV6-3	TRBJ2-7
ASRFQGRNTEAF	TRBV6-5	TRBJ1-1
SATPGSVAEAF	TRBV20-1	TRBJ1-1
SAREAGTGVLGTQY	TRBV20-1	TRBJ2-3
SASGTGGYEKLF	TRBV20-1	TRBJ1-4
ASSAGQNGNQPQH	TRBV6-5	TRBJ1-5
SVATGPFTEAF	TRBV29-1	TRBJ1-1
SAREGEGLGAF	TRBV20-1	TRBJ1-1
AWSSGGNTGELF	TRBV30	TRBJ2-2
ASSERTKNTEAF	TRBV18	TRBJ1-1
ASSQYSGGTLTGELF	TRBV4-3	TRBJ2-2